This T cell receptor (beta chain) was documented in a study of OX40 agonist ivuxolimab in advanced cancers. The wider study: Patients received the agonistic anti-OX40 (CD134) antibody ivuxolimab.

Measured with immunoSEQ multiplex PCR; TCRdb has only the in-frame clones, and not every one. Among roughly 76,000 clones, 70% to 85% were seen once, and the ten largest hold 1.1%. V lost 6 bases and J 8 bases, leaving 14 bases between the germline ends. The germline gives CDR1 KGHSH, CDR2 LQKENI. CDR3 length: 13 amino acids. Blood samples were obtained at baseline, cycle 4 day 1, and cycle 7 day 1. The clonotype was recovered from an adult with an advanced solid tumor such as melanoma, head and neck, liver or kidney cancer. This sequence joins TRBV18 and TRBJ2-1; D may be TRBD2 (6 bases). The specimen was CD4+ or CD8+ T cells sorted from blood, collected in a trial of the OX40 agonist ivuxolimab. This CDR3 reads CASSPVSGDEQFF. Here the CDR3 DNA reads TGTGCCAGCTCCCCCGTCTCGGGGGATGAGCAGTTCTTC.